The following is a T cell receptor (beta chain) sequence with its context. The target antigen is unknown. Documented time point: persistent/refractory GD, antithyroid drugs over 5 years with positive TRAb. RNA from PBMCs was the source of the TCR library. This sample is part of a study of regulatory T cells in long-lasting Graves disease. Study results and limitations: Patients with persistent disease showed a bias toward TRBV28, TRBJ1-2 and TRBJ2-5.

V lost 4 bases and J lost 1, with 9 bases in between. This CDR3 is 14 amino acids long. Germline CDR1 is SGHTA and CDR2 is FQGNSA. Construction of the TCR beta libraries employed iRepertoire HTBI primers in conjunction with Arm-PCR of CDR3 regions. Using its own MiXCR run on the multiplex PCR reads, TCRdb lists one record per CDR3 protein. The profile shows about 300,000 distinct CDR3 sequences, 20% to 25% of them singletons. Sequenced here: peripheral blood mononuclear cells (PBMCs), sampled when the disease was refractory, from a patient treated with antithyroid drugs. The gene calls are TRBV7-2 and TRBJ2-3, with D possibly being TRBD2 (5 bases). The origin of this receptor is a female donor with Graves disease. CDR3 protein: CASSSWTRTDTQYF. CDR3 DNA: TGTGCCAGCAGCTCATGGACTCGCACAGATACGCAGTATTTT.